Listed below are T cell receptor beta chains from one sample, sequenced in a study of cytomegalovirus exposure and HLA in healthy donors. Method: immunoSEQ multiplex PCR; TCRdb's copy keeps in-frame clones and lacks some. The data show around 150,000 clones, about 82% seen once. The sample consisted of PBMCs. The receptor source for this set is a male donor in good health and CMV-seronegative. Each CDR3 is given with its conserved first and last residue. A D gene is named only where the DNA matches it firmly. Clone size is not always given. Where it is, it says once, few, many or a class for expanded clones.

D	J	V	size	DNA	CDR3
TRBD2	TRBJ2-1	TRBV11-3	-	TGTGCCAGCAGCTTAGGGGGGGGGAATGAGCAGTTCTTC	CASSLGGGNEQFF
-	TRBJ2-1	TRBV6-1	-	TGTGCCAGCAGTGTGCTGGACTCGGAGGGGCGTGAGCAGTTCTTC	CASSVLDSEGREQFF
TRBD1	TRBJ2-5	TRBV19	-	TGTGCCAGTAGTAAGCTGGACAGGGTTTTTGAGACCCAGTACTTC	CASSKLDRVFETQYF
-	TRBJ2-1	TRBV16	few	TGTGCCAGCAGCTCTGGACAAGCCTACAATGAGCAGTTCTTC	CASSSGQAYNEQFF
-	TRBJ1-2	TRBV7-2	few	TGTGCCAGCAGCAAGGGACTTCAAGCTAACTATGGCTACACCTTC	CASSKGLQANYGYTF
TRBD2	TRBJ2-1	TRBV18	once	TGTGCCAGCTCACGAAGAACTAGCGGGGAATACAATGAGCAGTTCTTC	CASSRRTSGEYNEQFF
-	TRBJ2-4	TRBV6-6	few	TGTGCCAGCAGTCAAATCTTCGTAGCGAGGATAAACATTCAGTACTTC	CASSQIFVARINIQYF
-	TRBJ1-1	TRBV5-1	few	TGCGCCAGCAGCTTAGAGGTGGACACTGAAGCTTTCTTT	CASSLEVDTEAFF
-	TRBJ1-4	TRBV15	-	TGTGCCACCAGCCGAGACCCAGGGGTCGGTGAAAAACTGTTTTTT	CATSRDPGVGEKLFF
-	TRBJ2-1	TRBV7-9	-	TGTGCCAGCAGCACATACAATGAGCAGTTCTTC	CASSTYNEQFF
TRBD1	TRBJ1-4	TRBV19	-	TGTGCCAGTAGTGACAGGGGGCGCGGTGAAAAACTGTTTTTT	CASSDRGRGEKLFF
-	TRBJ2-6	TRBV5-1	once	TGCGCCAGCAGCTTTTTTTTGGTGCAGAAATTCTCTGGGGCCAACGTCCTGACTTTC	CASSFFLVQKFSGANVLTF
-	TRBJ1-1	TRBV9	-	TGTGCCAGCAGCGTAGGAGGCAGGGGCAACACTGAAGCTTTCTTT	CASSVGGRGNTEAFF
-	TRBJ2-7	TRBV5-1	-	TGCGCCAGCAGGGCAGGGGATGAGCAGTACTTC	CASRAGDEQYF
TRBD1	TRBJ2-7	TRBV28	-	TGTGCCAGCAGATGGACAGGGACCCCCTACGAGCAGTACTTC	CASRWTGTPYEQYF
TRBD2	TRBJ2-1	TRBV7-2	-	TGTGCCAGCAGCATAAGACTAGCGGGGGAACATGAGCAGTTCTTC	CASSIRLAGEHEQFF
TRBD2	TRBJ2-5	TRBV11-3	few	TGTGCCAGCAGCTTAGGGTGGGACTACCCGGGGGAGACCCAGTACTTC	CASSLGWDYPGETQYF
TRBD2	TRBJ2-3	TRBV10-3	few	TGTGCCATCAGTGAGTCGAAACGTGGGACGTGGGGACTAGCGGCAGATACGCAGTATTTT	CAISESKRGTWGLAADTQYF
TRBD1	TRBJ2-1	TRBV5-1	-	TGCGCCAGCAGCTTTCGGGGACAGGGTAACAATGAGCAGTTCTTC	CASSFRGQGNNEQFF
TRBD1	TRBJ1-2	TRBV6-5	once	TGTGCCAGCAGGGACAGGGGCGACTATGGCTACACCTTC	CASRDRGDYGYTF
-	TRBJ2-7	TRBV4-3	-	TGCGCCAGCAGCCTCCCGGGTGCGGAGCAGTACTTC	CASSLPGAEQYF
-	TRBJ1-1	TRBV5-1	few	TGCGCCAGCAGCTTAGGGGAGAACACTGAAGCTTTCTTT	CASSLGENTEAFF